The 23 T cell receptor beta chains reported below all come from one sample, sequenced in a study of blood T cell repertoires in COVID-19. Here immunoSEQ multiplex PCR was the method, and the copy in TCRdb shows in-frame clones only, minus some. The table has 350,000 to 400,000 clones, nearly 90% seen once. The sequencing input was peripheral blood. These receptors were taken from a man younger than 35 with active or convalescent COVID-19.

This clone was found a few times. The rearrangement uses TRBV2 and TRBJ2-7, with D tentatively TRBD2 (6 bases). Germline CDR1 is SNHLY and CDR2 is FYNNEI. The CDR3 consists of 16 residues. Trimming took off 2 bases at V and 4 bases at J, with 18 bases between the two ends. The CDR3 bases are TGTGCCAGCAGTGAACCCGGGCAGGGAAGCGGGTACGAGCAGTACTTC. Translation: CASSEPGQGSGYEQYF.

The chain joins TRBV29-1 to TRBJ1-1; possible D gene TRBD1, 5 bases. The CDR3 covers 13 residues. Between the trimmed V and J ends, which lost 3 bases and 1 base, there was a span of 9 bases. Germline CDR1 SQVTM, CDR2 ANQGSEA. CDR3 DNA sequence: TGCAGCGTTGACGCGGGGGGGAACACTGAAGCTTTCTTT. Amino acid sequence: CSVDAGGNTEAFF.

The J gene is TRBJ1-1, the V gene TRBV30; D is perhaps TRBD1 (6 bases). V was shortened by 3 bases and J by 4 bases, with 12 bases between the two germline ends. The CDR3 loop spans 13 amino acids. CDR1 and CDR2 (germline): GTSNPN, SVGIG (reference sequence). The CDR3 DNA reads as TGTGCCTGGAGGAAGGGGGTACCCACTGAAGCTTTCTTT. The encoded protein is CAWRKGVPTEAFF. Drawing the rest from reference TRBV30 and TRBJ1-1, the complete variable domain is SQTIHQWPATLVQPVGSPLSLECTVEGTSNPNLYWYRQAAGRGLQLLFYSVGIGQISSEVPQNLSASRPQDRQFILSSKKLLLSDSGFYLCAWRKGVPTEAFFGQGTRLTVV.

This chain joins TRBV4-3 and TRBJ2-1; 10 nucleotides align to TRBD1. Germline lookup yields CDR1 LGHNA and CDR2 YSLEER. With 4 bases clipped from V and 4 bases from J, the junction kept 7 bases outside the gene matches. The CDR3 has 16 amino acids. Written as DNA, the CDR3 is TGCGCCAGCAGCCCCGGCGGGACAGGGGTTTACAATGAGCAGTTCTTC. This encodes CASSPGGTGVYNEQFF.

The CDR3 protein is CASSYPRRPGVAKNIQYF. The CDR3 nucleotides read TGTGCCAGCAGTTACCCTCGCCGACCGGGAGTTGCCAAAAACATTCAGTACTTC. The rearrangement uses TRBV6-7 and TRBJ2-4, with a tentative D call TRBD2 (6 bases). TRBV6-7 is an ORF, with its function uncertain. The CDR3 runs to 18 residues. Trimming shortened V by 2 bases and J by 1 base, and 18 bases separated the two germline ends.

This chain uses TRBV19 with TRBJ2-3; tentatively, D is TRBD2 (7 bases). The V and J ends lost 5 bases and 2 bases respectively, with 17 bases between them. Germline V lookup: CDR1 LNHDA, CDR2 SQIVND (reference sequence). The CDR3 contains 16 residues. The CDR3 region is CASSLFAGAVTDTQYF. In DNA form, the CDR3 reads TGTGCCAGTAGTTTGTTTGCGGGGGCCGTCACAGATACGCAGTATTTT.

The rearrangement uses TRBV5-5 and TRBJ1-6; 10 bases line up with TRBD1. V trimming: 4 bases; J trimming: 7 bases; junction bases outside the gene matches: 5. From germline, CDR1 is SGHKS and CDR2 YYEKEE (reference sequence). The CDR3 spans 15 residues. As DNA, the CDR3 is TGTGCCAGCAGCCAAGGGACAGGGGTCAATTCACCCCTCCACTTT. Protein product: CASSQGTGVNSPLHF.

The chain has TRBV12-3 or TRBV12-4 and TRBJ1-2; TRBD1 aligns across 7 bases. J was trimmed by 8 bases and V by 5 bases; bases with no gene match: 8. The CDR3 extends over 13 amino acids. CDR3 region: CASSRDSGLGYTF. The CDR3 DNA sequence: TGTGCCAGCAGTAGGGACAGCGGGCTGGGCTACACCTTC.

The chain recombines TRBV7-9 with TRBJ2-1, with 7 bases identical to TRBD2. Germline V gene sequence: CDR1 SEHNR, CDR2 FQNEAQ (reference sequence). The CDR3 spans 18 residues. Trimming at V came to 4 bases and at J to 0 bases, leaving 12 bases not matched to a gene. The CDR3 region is CASSSLVGGLSSYNEQFF. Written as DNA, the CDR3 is TGTGCCAGCAGCTCTCTAGTGGGAGGGTTAAGCTCCTACAATGAGCAGTTCTTC.

The CDR3 DNA sequence: TGTGCCAGCAGACTAGCGGGAACGAACACCGGGGAGCTGTTTTTT. Protein: CASRLAGTNTGELFF. The chain carries TRBV27 and TRBJ2-2, with 10 bases identical to TRBD2. CDR3 length equals 15 residues. Germline trimming cut 6 bases from V and 0 bases from J; bases unmatched to any gene: 1. From germline, CDR1 is MNHEY and CDR2 SMNVEV (reference sequence).

CDR3 bases: TGTGCCAGCAGCCGACTAGCGGAGCGTTACAATGAGCAGTTCTTC. Encoded protein: CASSRLAERYNEQFF. This chain links TRBV19 with TRBJ2-1, with 9 bases fitting TRBD2. Germline CDR1 LNHDA, CDR2 SQIVND (reference sequence). The CDR3 contains 15 residues. The junction had 10 bases not matched to a gene; V was cut back by 9 bases and J by 4 bases. The entire variable domain, with the rest obtained from reference TRBV19 and TRBJ2-1, is as follows: DGGITQSPKYLFRKEGQNVTLSCEQNLNHDAMYWYRQDPGQGLRLIYYSQIVNDFQKGDIAEGYSVSREKKESFPLTVTSAQKNPTAFYLCASSRLAERYNEQFFGPGTRLTVL.

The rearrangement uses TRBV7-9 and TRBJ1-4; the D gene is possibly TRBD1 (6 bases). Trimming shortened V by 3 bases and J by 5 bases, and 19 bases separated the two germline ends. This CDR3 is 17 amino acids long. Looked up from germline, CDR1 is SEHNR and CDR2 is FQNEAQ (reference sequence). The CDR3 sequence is CASSFPKTRDTNEKLFF. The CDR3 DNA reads TGTGCCAGCAGCTTCCCTAAGACCCGGGACACCAATGAAAAACTGTTTTTT. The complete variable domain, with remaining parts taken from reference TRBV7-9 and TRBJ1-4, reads DTGVSQNPRHKITKRGQNVTFRCDPISEHNRLYWYRQTLGQGPEFLTYFQNEAQLEKSRLLSDRFSAERPKGSFSTLEIQRTEQGDSAMYLCASSFPKTRDTNEKLFFGSGTQLSVL.

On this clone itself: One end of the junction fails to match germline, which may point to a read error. The chain's CDR3 is CASSPTIGLTGGADGANVLTF. The DNA for the CDR3 is TGTGCCAGCTCACCTACAATCGGGCTGACAGGGGGCGCAGACGGGGCCAACGTGCTGACTTTC. V is TRBV18 and J is TRBJ2-6; TRBD1 matches at 10 bases. There are 21 residues in the CDR3. The germline V gene has CDR1 KGHSH and CDR2 LQKENI. Looking up the rest from reference TRBV18 and TRBJ2-6 gives the full variable domain: NAGVMQNPRHLVRRRGQEARLRCSPMKGHSHVYWYRQLPEEGLKFMVYLQKENIIDESGMPKERFSAEFPKEGPSILRIQQVVRGDSAAYFCASSPTIGLTGGADGANVLTFGAGSRLTVL.

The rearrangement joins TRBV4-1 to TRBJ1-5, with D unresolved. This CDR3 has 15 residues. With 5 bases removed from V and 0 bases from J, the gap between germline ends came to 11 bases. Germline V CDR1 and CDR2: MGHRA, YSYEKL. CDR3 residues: CASSSGKNSNQPQHF. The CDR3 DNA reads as TGCGCCAGCAGCTCCGGGAAAAATAGCAATCAGCCCCAGCATTTT.

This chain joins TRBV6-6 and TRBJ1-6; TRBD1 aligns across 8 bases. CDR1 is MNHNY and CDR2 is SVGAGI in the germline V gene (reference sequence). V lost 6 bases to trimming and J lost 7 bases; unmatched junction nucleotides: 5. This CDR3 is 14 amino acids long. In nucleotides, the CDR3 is TGTGCCAGCAGACTTGACAGGGGAAATTCACCCCTCCACTTT. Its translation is CASRLDRGNSPLHF.

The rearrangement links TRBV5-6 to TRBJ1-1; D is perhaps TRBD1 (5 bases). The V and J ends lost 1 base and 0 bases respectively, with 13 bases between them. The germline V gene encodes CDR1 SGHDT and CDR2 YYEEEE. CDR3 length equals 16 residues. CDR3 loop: CASSLPSGVLNTEAFF. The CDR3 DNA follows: TGTGCCAGCAGCTTGCCCTCGGGGGTCCTGAACACTGAAGCTTTCTTT.

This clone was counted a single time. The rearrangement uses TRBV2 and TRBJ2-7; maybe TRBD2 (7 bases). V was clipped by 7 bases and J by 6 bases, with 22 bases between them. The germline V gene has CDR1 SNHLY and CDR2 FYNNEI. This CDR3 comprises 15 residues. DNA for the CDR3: TGTGCCAGCACAGAACAGGGAGGGATCCCCGGCGAGCAGTACTTC. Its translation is CASTEQGGIPGEQYF.

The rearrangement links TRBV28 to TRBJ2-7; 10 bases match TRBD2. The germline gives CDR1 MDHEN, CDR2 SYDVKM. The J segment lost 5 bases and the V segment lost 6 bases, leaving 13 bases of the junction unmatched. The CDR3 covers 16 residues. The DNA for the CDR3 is TGTGCCAGCAGGGATATTTCTAGCGGGAGTCTCAACGAGCAGTACTTC. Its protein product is CASRDISSGSLNEQYF.

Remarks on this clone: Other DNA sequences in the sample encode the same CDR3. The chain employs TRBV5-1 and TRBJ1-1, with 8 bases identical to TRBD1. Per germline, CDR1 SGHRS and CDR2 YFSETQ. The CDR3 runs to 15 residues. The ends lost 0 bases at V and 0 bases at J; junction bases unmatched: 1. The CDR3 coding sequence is TGCGCCAGCAGCTTGGGGACAGGGCTGAACACTGAAGCTTTCTTT. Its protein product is CASSLGTGLNTEAFF.

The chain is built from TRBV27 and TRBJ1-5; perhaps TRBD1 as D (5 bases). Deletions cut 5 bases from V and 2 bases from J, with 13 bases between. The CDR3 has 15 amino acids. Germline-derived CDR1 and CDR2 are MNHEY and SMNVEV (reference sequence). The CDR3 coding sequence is TGTGCCAGCAGTGGGGCGGGAGAACGCAATCAGCCCCAGCATTTT. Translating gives CASSGAGERNQPQHF.

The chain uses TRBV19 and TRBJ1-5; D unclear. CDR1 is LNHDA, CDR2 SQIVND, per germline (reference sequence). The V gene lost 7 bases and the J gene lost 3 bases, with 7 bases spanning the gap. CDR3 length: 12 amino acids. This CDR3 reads CASTDYNQPQHF. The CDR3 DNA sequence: TGTGCCAGTACTGACTACAATCAGCCCCAGCATTTT.

CDR3 sequence reads: CASSQDLGVGRQPQHF. The CDR3 DNA reads TGCGCCAGCAGCCAAGATCTAGGGGTTGGGCGACAGCCCCAGCATTTT. The chain carries TRBV4-3 and TRBJ1-5; maybe TRBD1 (5 bases). CDR3 size: 16 residues. Trimming shortened V by 0 bases and J by 7 bases, and 16 bases separated the two germline ends. CDR1 and CDR2 from the germline V gene are LGHNA and YSLEER.

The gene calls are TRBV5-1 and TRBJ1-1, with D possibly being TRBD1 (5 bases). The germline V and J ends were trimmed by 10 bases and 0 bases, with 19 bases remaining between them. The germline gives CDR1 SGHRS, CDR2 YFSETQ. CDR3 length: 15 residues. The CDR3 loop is CAGSGFGDLNTEAFF. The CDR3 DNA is TGCGCCGGGTCAGGGTTTGGGGATCTGAACACTGAAGCTTTCTTT.